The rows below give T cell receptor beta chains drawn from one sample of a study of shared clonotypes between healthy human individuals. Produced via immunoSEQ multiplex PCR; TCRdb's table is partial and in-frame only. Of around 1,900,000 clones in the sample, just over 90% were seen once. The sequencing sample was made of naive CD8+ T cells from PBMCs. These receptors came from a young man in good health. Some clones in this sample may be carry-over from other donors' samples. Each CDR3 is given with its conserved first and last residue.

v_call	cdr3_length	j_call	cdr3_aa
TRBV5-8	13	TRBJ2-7	CASSLQGSYEQYF
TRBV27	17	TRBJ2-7	CASSSLGSSGSSYEQYF
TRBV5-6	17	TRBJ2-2	CASSLAYGLAMTGELFF
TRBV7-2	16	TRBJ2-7	CASSWFGGRASYEQYF
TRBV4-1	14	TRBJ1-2	CASSQDRTNYGYTF
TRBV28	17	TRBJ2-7	CASSLPPGLALTYEQYF
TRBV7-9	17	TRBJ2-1	CASSLADGGPRYNEQFF
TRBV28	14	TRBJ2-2	CASSLGGRARELFF
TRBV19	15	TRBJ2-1	CASSISGGDYNEQFF
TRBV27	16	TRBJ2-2	CASSFGRADGAGELFF
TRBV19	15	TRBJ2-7	CASSIGLAGDGEQYF
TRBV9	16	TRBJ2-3	CASSAFVTGAIDTQYF
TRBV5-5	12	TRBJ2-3	CASSPFSDTQYF
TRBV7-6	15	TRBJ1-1	CASSPQTLVGTEAFF
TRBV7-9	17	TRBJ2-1	CASSSLEAGLYYNEQFF
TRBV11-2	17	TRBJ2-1	CASSLRGGLAGYNEQFF
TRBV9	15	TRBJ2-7	CASSVTGTTSYEQYF
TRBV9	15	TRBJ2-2	CASSVGITNTGELFF
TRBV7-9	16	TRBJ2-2	CASSLPRGVGTGELFF
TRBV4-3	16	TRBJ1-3	CASSQDNGSSGNTIYF
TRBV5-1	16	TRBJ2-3	CASSPETSGSLDTQYF
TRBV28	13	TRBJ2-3	CASSLTGPHTQYF
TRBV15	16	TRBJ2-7	CATSRGHPAGAYEQYF
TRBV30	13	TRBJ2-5	CAWRGGVSETQYF
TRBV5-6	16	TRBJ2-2	CASSLELAGVAGELFF
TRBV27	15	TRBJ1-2	CASSLSYRGYDGYTF
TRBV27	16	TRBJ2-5	CASSWDYRDGVETQYF
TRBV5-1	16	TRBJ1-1	CASSLAKGSVNTEAFF
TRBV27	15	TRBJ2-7	CASSWLGQGFHEQYF
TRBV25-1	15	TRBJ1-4	CASSAQGTNNEKLFF
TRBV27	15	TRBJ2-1	CASSLPGSGRNEQFF
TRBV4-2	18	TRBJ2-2	CASNGFGGAGVGTGELFF
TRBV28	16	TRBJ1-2	CASRGIRDRPNYGYTF
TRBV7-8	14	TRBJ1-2	CASSLRDINYGYTF
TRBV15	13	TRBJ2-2	CATSRTGTGELFF
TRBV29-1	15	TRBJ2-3	CSVGREGGGTDTQYF
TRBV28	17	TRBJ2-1	CASSLPRGGSPYNEQFF
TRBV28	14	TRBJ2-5	CASSPRVPVETQYF
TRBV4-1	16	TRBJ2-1	CASTKTPGLTYNEQFF
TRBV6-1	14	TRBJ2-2	CASSPGVEIGELFF
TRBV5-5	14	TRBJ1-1	CASSLRQGNTEAFF
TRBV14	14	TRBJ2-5	CASRGTSGKETQYF
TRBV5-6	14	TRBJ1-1	CASSPWTGVTEAFF
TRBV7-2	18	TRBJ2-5	CASSPLGNQGIGQETQYF
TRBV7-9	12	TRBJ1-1	CASSLAAGEAFF